This TCR beta chain was sequenced during a study of Ad26.COV2.S vaccination and SARS-CoV-2 variants. Study-wide background: Donor joined the COV1001 Ad26.COV2.S trial arm. Study conclusions and caveats: Post-vaccination spike-specific CD8+ and CD4+ T cell responses reportedly had substantial breadth. Placebo recipients showed lower spike-specific TCR breadth than vaccinees.

This clone was counted only a few times. Its antigen is as yet unknown. Profiling relied on immunoSEQ multiplex PCR, and the TCRdb table lists in-frame clones only, not all of them. The data hold approximately 360,000 clones, with 83% observed a single time. Treatment given: approximately 18 received Ad26.COV2.S at low or high dose, single or two shots; several received placebo; per-sample allocation not given. It was on day 63 after the first vaccine or placebo injection that samples were taken. Ad26.COV2.S expressed prefusion-stabilized spike from the original Wuhan strain. CDR1 is KGHSH, CDR2 LQKENI, per germline. The CDR3 is 15 residues long. Trimming removed 3 bases from V and 2 bases from J; junction bases left unmatched: 2.

Source: peripheral blood, taken in a trial of Ad26.COV2.S vaccine versus placebo. The chain uses TRBV18 and TRBJ2-2, with 8 bases that match TRBD1. The receptor was derived from a person aged 18-65 years who received the Ad26.COV2.S COVID-19 vaccine or a placebo. The CDR3 DNA is TGTGCCAGCTCACCGGGACAGGCCAACACCGGGGAGCTGTTTTTT. This codes for CASSPGQANTGELFF.